Listed here are 2 T cell receptor beta chains from one sample, sequenced in a study of chemoradiotherapy in HPV16-positive cancers. Using immunoSEQ multiplex PCR, the repertoire was profiled, and TCRdb retains in-frame clones only, with some absent. The sample contains about 22,000 clones, roughly 89% of which appear only once. The specimen was blood, collected from a patient who underwent chemoradiotherapy. These receptors were obtained from a human donor with HPV-associated anogenital cancer.

The CDR3 is CASSTIVWGNQPQHF. CDR3 DNA: TGTGCCAGTAGTACCATAGTGTGGGGCAATCAGCCCCAGCATTTT. V gene TRBV19 combines with J gene TRBJ1-5; no clear D. Per germline, CDR1 LNHDA and CDR2 SQIVND (reference sequence). Trimming cost V 4 bases and J 2 bases, with 12 bases left between them. This CDR3 is 15 amino acids long.

The table lists this clone with a count of one. The chain links TRBV28 to TRBJ2-7, with 8 bases fitting TRBD1. Germline-derived CDR1 and CDR2 are MDHEN and SYDVKM. V dropped 3 bases and J dropped 7; count of bases not matched to a gene: 11. The CDR3 runs 15 residues. CDR3 protein: CASSFSDRGPGEQYF. In DNA, the CDR3 is TGTGCCAGCAGTTTTTCCGACAGGGGTCCGGGGGAGCAGTACTTC.